The present T cell receptor (beta chain) was sequenced within a study of beta chain features in type 1 diabetes (dated by TCRdb to the late 2010s). Looking at the study overall: No differences in mean age, gender distribution, total cell number or subset yield were found between patients and healthy donors. In the study, TCRB repertoires of sorted circulating CD4+ T cell subsets from recently diagnosed type 1 diabetes patients were compared with those of matched healthy donors. Naive and central memory subsets were obtained from all 30 or so donors, but regulatory and stem cell-like memory subsets were isolated from only 8 patients and 8 healthy donors. A total of 100 million to 110 million sorted cells were examined across all samples, and a strong correlation was observed between cell number per subset and RNA yield. Beyond this particular receptor, the publication reports: Sequencing cDNA rather than genomic DNA could over-represent highly expressing activated cells, although activation and CD3 levels did not differ between groups. PCR may preferentially amplify shorter templates, but because patient and control samples were amplified and corrected together, any resulting skew would affect both groups equally. At VDJ recombination sites, type 1 diabetes patients had fewer insertions and more deleted nucleotides, which implies abnormalities in thymic rearrangement. HLA sub-analyses involved small numbers of individuals, so any influence of HLA type on TCRB rearrangement remained unresolved. Naive, central memory and regulatory TCRB repertoires appeared more similar among patients than among healthy donors. A moderate but significant shortening of TCRB CDR3 length was observed in type 1 diabetes patients in all four CD4+ subsets.

The entire isolated RNA was reverse transcribed using the High Capacity cDNA Reverse Transcription Kit, and thus expressed TCRB transcripts were sequenced. Stem cell-like memory T cell samples underwent survey-depth immunoSEQ sequencing, averaging approximately 920,000 total reads per sample. After sorted cells were lysed in RLT buffer, RNA was extracted with DNase-treated RNeasy Micro or Mini kits, with the choice depending on cell number. To prevent cross-contamination, every cell subset was processed on its own, while patient and healthy donor samples were processed together. The immunoSEQ multiplex PCR was used to amplify TCRB sequences from cDNA, generating 87-bp fragments that spanned the CDR3 region. Amplicons were sequenced on the Illumina HiSeq platform. In the source study's methods: Synthetic template baselines were used to correct PCR bias computationally, reads within Hamming distance 2 were collapsed, and singletons that could not be merged were discarded. Reads were aligned against IMGT to assign V, D and J genes, CDR3 length and insertions or deletions at six rearrangement sites. Within each subset, clonotype counts were normalized to sorted cell number, after which true diversity and Gini coefficients were computed with the tcR R package. The overlap coefficient, calculated on TCRB nucleotide sequences, was used to measure repertoire sharing. TCRdb took this table from immuneACCESS and kept in-frame rearrangements with V and J called. Such tables lack part of the clones; where checked against another copy, unresolved V genes explain under half of the gap, and the rest is unexplained. V and J calls and clone size are those listed in that table; D and trimming were worked out from the DNA. For this sample the table gives approximately 110,000 clones, of which under 40% were detected only once. The ten top clones hold over 0.065% of the sample.

V ends up 4 bases short and J 7 bases short, with an unmatched junction base count of 9. From cysteine to phenylalanine, the CDR3 is 13 amino acids long. Just CDR3 DNA is preserved here, 39 bases in frame from base 1. The germline V gene encodes CDR1 SQVTM and CDR2 ANQGSEA. Regarding this clone: There is no known antigen for this receptor. No per-base quality is available; no much larger clone lies one base away.

From each donor, a single peripheral blood sample of about 110 mL on average was drawn into heparinised tubes. Naive, central memory, regulatory and stem cell-like memory CD4+ T cells were sorted on a BD FACSAria II using a panel including CD45RO, CCR7, CD25, CD127, CD95 and CD27. Purity was above 98% for every sorted population. PBMCs were isolated immediately by Lymphoprep density gradient centrifugation and stained directly without culture. To minimize batch effects, samples were stained and sorted in pairs, one healthy donor with one patient per experiment. This TCR derives from a woman between 18 and 29 years old in good health. What was sequenced was stem cell memory CD4+ T cells from blood. Interpreted using the paper, the cell subset or site label stands for: stem cell-like memory CD4+ T cells. The chain links TRBV29-1 with TRBJ2-7; 8 central nucleotides agree with TRBD2. This receptor carries the CDR3 CSVVAGPQVEQYF. DNA sequence: TGCAGCGTTGTAGCGGGACCCCAGGTAGAGCAGTACTTC.